This TCR beta chain was retrieved from a study of Tregs in tolerant kidney transplant recipients. With respect to this clone: With the read ending 3 residues before the CDR3 end, the germline J gene is used to fill in that end.

Germline CDR1 reads KGHSH; CDR2 reads LQKENI. CDR3 length: 14 amino acids. Sequencing was performed with immunoSEQ multiplex PCR; in TCRdb, only in-frame clones are kept and a portion is missing. The sample table sets out tens of thousands of clones. The rearrangement uses TRBV18 and TRBJ1-6; 7 nucleotides line up with TRBD1. The receptor's source is a human donor who received a combined kidney and bone marrow transplant. This material consisted of CD4+ T cells from blood, taken before the transplant. CDR3 DNA (partial): TGTGCCAGCTCACCGGTATTTGAGGGACAGTCC. Translated, it gives CASSPVFEGQS. The entire CDR3 protein is CASSPVFEGQSLHF.